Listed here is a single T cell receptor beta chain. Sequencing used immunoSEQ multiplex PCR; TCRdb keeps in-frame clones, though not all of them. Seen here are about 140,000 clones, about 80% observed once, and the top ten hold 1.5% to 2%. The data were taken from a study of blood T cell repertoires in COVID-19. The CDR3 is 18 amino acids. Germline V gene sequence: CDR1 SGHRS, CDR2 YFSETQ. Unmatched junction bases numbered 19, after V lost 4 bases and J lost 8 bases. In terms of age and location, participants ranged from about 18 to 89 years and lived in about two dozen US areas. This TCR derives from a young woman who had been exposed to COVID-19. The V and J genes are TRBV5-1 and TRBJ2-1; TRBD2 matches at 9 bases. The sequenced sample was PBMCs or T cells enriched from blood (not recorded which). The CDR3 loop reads CASSVTIAGASLGDEQFF. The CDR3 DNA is TGCGCCAGCAGCGTAACCATAGCGGGAGCTTCCCTTGGGGATGAGCAGTTCTTC.